The 6 T cell receptor beta chains listed next were all sequenced from one sample in a study of T-cell memory formation after mild COVID-19. From the 5' RACE reads, TCRdb called clonotypes with MiXCR, one entry per CDR3 protein. There are about 210,000 distinct CDR3 sequences in the sample; roughly 10% occur only once, and under 3.5% lies in the top ten. Sequences were obtained from PBMCs or a T cell subset sorted from them (not recorded which). The receptors were sampled from a man between 18 and 35 years old who had mild COVID-19 (a few samples of this study predate the infection). Cell type and time point are not known.

The V and J genes are TRBV21-1 and TRBJ1-2; the table assigns TRBD1, which was not confirmed against the DNA. TRBV21-1 is shown as a pseudogene. The length of the CDR3 is 14 residues. CDR3 nucleotide sequence: TGTGCCAGCAGCACGTCCCATGACGTACATGGCTACACCTTC. This codes for CASSTSHDVHGYTF.

This chain's CDR3 is CASSFLTGGGGYEQYF. DNA for the CDR3: TGTGCCAGCAGTTTCCTAACAGGGGGCGGGGGGTACGAGCAGTACTTC. V and J are TRBV6-5 and TRBJ2-7; weak D call: TRBD1 (9 bases). Germline lookup yields CDR1 MNHEY and CDR2 SVGAGI. Trimming took 4 bases from V and 4 from J, leaving 20 bases between them. The length of the CDR3 is 16 residues.

This clonotype was seen repeatedly, ten times or more. The chain recombines TRBV2 with TRBJ2-5; D is unclear. V dropped 4 bases and J dropped 2 bases, with 5 bases sitting between them. Per the germline V gene, CDR1 is SNHLY and CDR2 is FYNNEI. The CDR3 has 12 amino acids. The CDR3 here is CASSVRQETQYF. CDR3 nucleotide sequence: TGTGCCAGCAGTGTCAGACAAGAGACCCAGTACTTC.

This clonotype was detected only a few times. This rearrangement joins TRBV3-2 to TRBJ2-1; no check of the table's D call, TRBD2, against the DNA was made. TRBV3-2 is labeled a pseudogene. The CDR3 loop spans 13 amino acids. CDR3 nucleotide sequence: TGTGCCAGCAAGGAGAAGGGCCACAATGAGCAGTTCTTC. Its protein product is CASKEKGHNEQFF.

The gene calls are TRBV4-2 and TRBJ1-5; 7 nucleotides align to TRBD1. V lost 1 base to trimming and J lost 5 bases; unmatched junction nucleotides: 8. Germline V gene data show CDR1 as LGHNA and CDR2 as YNFKEQ. The CDR3 extends over 16 amino acids. CDR3 DNA: TGTGCCAGCAGCCAAGTCGCGCAGGGGGGGTATCAGCCCCAGCATTTT. It codes for CASSQVAQGGYQPQHF.

CDR3 DNA sequence: TGTGCCAGCAGCTTCTTCGGGGGGCGATCATCCTACGAGCAGTACGTC. It codes for CASSFFGGRSSYEQYV. The V call is TRBV5-4, the J call TRBJ2-7, with a tentative D call TRBD2 (7 bases). The CDR3 is 16 residues long. The germline V gene has CDR1 SGHNT and CDR2 YYREEE (reference sequence). V lost 2 bases to trimming and J lost 1 base, with 16 bases between them.